This T cell receptor (beta chain) was observed in a study of blood T cells in healthy people across ages. Germline CDR1 is MNHEY and CDR2 is SVGEGT. The CDR3 contains 12 residues. Together with a sample-barcoded 5' primer, a J-beta primer mix was included in a second PCR lasting about 6 to 11 cycles. TCRdb independently ran MiXCR on the 5' RACE reads; one entry per CDR3 protein. The sample holds roughly 700,000 distinct CDR3 sequences, 32% seen once. Input material: blood. The chain recombines TRBV6-2 or TRBV6-3 with TRBJ2-5; D remains unclear. The DNA end is a closer match to TRBJ2-7, so the J assignment may be wrong. This TCR came from an elderly woman in good health. CDR3: CASSSQNYEQYF. CDR3 DNA: TGTGCCAGCAGTTCTCAGAACTACGAGCAGTACTTC.